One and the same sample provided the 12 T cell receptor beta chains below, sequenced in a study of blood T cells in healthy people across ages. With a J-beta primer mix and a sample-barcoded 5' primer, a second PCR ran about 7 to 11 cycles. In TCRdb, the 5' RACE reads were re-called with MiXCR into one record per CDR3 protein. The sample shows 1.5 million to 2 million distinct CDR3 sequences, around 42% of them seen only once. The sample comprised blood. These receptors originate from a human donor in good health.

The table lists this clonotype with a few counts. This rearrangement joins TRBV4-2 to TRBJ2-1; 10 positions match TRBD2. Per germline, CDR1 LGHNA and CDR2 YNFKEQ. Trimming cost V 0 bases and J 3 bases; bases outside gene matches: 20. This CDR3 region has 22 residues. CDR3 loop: CASSQEPLAGAHAASHYNEQFF. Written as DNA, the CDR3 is TGTGCCAGCAGCCAAGAGCCCCTAGCGGGAGCGCACGCGGCTTCTCACTACAATGAGCAGTTCTTC.

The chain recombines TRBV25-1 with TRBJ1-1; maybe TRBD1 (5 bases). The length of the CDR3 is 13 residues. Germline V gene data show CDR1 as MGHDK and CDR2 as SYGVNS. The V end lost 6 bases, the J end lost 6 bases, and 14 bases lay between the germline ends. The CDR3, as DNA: TGTGCCAGCAGGCACGGGGAGGGGTCTGAAGCTTTCTTT. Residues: CASRHGEGSEAFF. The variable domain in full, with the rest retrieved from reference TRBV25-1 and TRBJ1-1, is EADIYQTPRYLVIGTGKKITLECSQTMGHDKMYWYQQDPGMELHLIHYSYGVNSTEKGDLSSESTVSRIRTEHFPLTLESARPSHTSQYLCASRHGEGSEAFFGQGTRLTVV.

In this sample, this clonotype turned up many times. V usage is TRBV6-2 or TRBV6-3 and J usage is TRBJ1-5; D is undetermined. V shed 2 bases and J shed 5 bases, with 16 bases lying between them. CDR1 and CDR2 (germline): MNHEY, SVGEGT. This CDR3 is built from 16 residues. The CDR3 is CASSYLAGGNDQPQHF. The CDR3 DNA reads TGTGCCAGCAGTTACCTTGCAGGTGGGAATGATCAGCCCCAGCATTTT.

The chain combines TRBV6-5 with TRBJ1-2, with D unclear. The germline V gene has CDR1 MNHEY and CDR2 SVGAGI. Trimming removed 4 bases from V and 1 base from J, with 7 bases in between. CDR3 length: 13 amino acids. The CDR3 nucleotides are TGTGCCAGCAGTTCTTCAGTTAACTATGGCTACACCTTC. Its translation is CASSSSVNYGYTF.

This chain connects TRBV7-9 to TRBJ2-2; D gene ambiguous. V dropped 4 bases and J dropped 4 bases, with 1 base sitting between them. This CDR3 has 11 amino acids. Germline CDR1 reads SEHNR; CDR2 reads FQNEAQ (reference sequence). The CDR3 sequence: CASSCTGELFF. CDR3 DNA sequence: TGTGCCAGCAGCTGCACCGGGGAGCTGTTTTTT.

The CDR3 here is CASSPRPGLNEQFF. The CDR3 nucleotides read TGCGCCAGCAGCCCGCGTCCGGGTCTAAATGAGCAGTTCTTC. The chain is built from TRBV5-1 and TRBJ2-1; D call uncertain. V gave up 4 bases and J gave up 7 bases, with 15 bases separating them. CDR3 length: 14 residues. Germline-derived CDR1 and CDR2 are SGHRS and YFSETQ.

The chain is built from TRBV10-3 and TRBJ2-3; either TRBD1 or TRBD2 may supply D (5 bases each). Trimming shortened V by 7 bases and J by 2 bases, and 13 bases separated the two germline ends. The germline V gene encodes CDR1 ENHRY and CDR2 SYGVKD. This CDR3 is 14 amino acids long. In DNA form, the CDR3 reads TGTGCCATCACTAGGGACGGGTTCACAGATACGCAGTATTTT. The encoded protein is CAITRDGFTDTQYF.

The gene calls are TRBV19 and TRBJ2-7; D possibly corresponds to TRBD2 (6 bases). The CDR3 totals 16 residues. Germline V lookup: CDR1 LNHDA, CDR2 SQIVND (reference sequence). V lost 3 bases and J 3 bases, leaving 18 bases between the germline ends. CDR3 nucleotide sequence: TGTGCCAGTAGTATTATCGGCGGGATAGGACTCTACGAGCAGTACTTC. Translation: CASSIIGGIGLYEQYF. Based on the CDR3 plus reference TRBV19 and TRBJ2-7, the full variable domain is DGGITQSPKYLFRKEGQNVTLSCEQNLNHDAMYWYRQDPGQGLRLIYYSQIVNDFQKGDIAEGYSVSREKKESFPLTVTSAQKNPTAFYLCASSIIGGIGLYEQYFGPGTRLTVT.

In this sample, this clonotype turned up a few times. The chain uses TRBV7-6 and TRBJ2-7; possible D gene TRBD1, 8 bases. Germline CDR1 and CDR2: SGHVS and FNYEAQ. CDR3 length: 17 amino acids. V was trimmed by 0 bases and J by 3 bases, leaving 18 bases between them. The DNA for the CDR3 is TGTGCCAGCAGCTTAGCGGGGGGGACAGGTTCCCACTACGAGCAGTACTTC. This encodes CASSLAGGTGSHYEQYF. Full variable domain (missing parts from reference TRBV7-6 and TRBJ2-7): GAGVSQSPRYKVTKRGQDVALRCDPISGHVSLYWYRQALGQGPEFLTYFNYEAQQDKSGLPNDRFSAERPEGSISTLTIQRTEQRDSAMYRCASSLAGGTGSHYEQYFGPGTRLTVT.

The CDR3 DNA is TGTGCCAGCAGCCTGGGGGGCTATAGTGGCTACACCTTC. It specifies CASSLGGYSGYTF. The gene calls are TRBV3-1 and TRBJ1-2; a weak D match, TRBD1 (6 bases). The germline V gene encodes CDR1 LGHDT and CDR2 YNNKEL (reference sequence). This CDR3 region has 13 residues. Deletions cut 4 bases from V and 7 bases from J, with 13 bases between.

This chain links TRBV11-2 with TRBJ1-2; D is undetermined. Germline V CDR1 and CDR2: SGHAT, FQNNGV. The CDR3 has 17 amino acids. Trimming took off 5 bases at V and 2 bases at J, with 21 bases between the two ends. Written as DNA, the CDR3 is TGTGCCAGCAGCCCATATCCCGCGGAGGGCCCAAACTATGGCTACACCTTC. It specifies CASSPYPAEGPNYGYTF. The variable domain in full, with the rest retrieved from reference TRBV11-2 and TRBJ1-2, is EAGVAQSPRYKIIEKRQSVAFWCNPISGHATLYWYQQILGQGPKLLIQFQNNGVVDDSQLPKDRFSAERLKGVDSTLKIQPAKLEDSAVYLCASSPYPAEGPNYGYTFGSGTRLTVV.

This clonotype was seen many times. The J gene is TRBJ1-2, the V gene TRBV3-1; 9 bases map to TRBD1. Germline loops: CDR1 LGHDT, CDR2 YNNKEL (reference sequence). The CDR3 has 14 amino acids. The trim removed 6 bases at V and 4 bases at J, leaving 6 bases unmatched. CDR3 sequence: CASRLSTGGYGYTF. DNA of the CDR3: TGTGCCAGCAGGTTGTCGACAGGGGGCTATGGCTACACCTTC.